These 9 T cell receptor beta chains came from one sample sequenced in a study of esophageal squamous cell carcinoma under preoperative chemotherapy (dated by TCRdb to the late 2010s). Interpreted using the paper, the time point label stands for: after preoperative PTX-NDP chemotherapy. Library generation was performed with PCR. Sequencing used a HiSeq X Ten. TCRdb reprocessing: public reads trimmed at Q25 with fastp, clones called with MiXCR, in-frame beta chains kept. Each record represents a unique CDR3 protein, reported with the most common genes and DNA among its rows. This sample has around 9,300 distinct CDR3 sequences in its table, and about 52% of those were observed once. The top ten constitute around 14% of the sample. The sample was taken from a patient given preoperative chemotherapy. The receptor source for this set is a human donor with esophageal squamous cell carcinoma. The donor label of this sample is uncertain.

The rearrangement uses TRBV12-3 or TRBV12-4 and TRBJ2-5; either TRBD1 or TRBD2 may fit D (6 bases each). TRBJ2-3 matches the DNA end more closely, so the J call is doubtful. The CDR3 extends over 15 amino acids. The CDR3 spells CARGLGGRGKDTQYF. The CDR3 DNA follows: TGTGCCAGGGGTTTAGGGGGGAGAGGCAAAGATACGCAGTATTTT.

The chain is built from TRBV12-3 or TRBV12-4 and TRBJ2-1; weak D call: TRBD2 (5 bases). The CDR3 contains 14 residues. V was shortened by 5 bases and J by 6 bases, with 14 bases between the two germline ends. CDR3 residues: CASSVAGPVNEQFF. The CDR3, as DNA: TGTGCCAGCAGTGTGGCGGGTCCAGTCAATGAGCAGTTCTTC.

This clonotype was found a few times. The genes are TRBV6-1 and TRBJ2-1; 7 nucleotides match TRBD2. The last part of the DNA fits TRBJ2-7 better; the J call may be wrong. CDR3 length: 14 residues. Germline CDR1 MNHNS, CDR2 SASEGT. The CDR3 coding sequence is TGTGCCAGCAGCGACATGAGCGGGATAAATGAGCAGTACTTC. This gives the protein CASSDMSGINEQYF.

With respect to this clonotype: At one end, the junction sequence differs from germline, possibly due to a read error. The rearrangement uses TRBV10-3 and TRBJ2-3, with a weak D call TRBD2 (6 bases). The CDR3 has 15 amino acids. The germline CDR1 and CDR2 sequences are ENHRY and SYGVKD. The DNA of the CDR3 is TGTGCCGGGGGTTCCGGGGGTCGTGACGAAGAGACGCAGTATTTC. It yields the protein CAGGSGGRDEETQYF.

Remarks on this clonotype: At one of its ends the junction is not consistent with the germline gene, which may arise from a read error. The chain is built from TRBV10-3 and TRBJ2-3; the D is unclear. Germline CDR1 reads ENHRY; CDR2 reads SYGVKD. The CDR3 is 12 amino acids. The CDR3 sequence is CAGPGTKNMQYF. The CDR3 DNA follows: TGTGCGGGCCCCGGAACGAAAAACATGCAGTATTTC.

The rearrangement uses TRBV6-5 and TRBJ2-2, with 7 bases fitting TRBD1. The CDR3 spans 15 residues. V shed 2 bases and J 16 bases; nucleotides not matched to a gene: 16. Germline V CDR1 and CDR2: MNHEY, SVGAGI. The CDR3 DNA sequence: TGTGCCAGCAGTTACGGGACAGTGATGACAGAGACGCAGTTTTTT. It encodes CASSYGTVMTETQFF.

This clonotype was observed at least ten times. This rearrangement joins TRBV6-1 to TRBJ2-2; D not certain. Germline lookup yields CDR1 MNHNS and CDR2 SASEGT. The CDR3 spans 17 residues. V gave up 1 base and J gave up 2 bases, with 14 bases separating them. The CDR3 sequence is CASSEGWRYSNTGELFF. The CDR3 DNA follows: TGTGCCAGCAGTGAAGGCTGGCGGTACTCCAACACCGGGGAGCTGTTTTTT.

The CDR3 loop is CASSVHMNTEAFF. DNA for the CDR3: TGTGCCAGCAGTGTTCACATGAACACTGAAGCTTTCTTT. The rearrangement joins TRBV6-1 to TRBJ1-1; no definite D call. V gave up 4 bases and J gave up 0 bases, with 6 bases separating them. Per the germline V gene, CDR1 is MNHNS and CDR2 is SASEGT. The CDR3 length is 13 residues.

The CDR3 DNA reads as TGTGCCATCAGTGAAGAAAGCGGGTTCTCCTACAATGAGCAGTTCTTC. Residues: CAISEESGFSYNEQFF. The V gene is TRBV10-3, the J gene TRBJ2-1; tentative D call: TRBD2 (6 bases). The germline V gene has CDR1 ENHRY and CDR2 SYGVKD. This CDR3 has 16 residues. V gave up 3 bases and J gave up 0 bases, with 12 bases separating them.